This TCR beta chain was found in a study of shared clonotypes between healthy human individuals. Study overall: Plates per donor: three CD4 naive, three CD4 memory, two CD8 naive, one CD8 memory. Findings and caveats of the study: Clonotype sharing across a few donors was observed for around 5.1% of naive CD4 clonotypes. Among non-shared clonotypes, generation probabilities were lower than among those shared by all four donors.

On this clone: What it binds is not known.

There are 16 residues in the CDR3. CDR1 is SGHRS and CDR2 is YFSETQ in the germline V gene. V lost 4 bases, J lost 9 bases, and 13 bases stayed unmatched. Profiling relied on immunoSEQ multiplex PCR, and the TCRdb table lists in-frame clones only, not all of them. This sample has roughly 640,000 clones, with less than 85% found just once. The chain links TRBV5-1 to TRBJ2-1, with 10 nucleotides matching TRBD2. The source material was memory CD4+ T cells sorted from blood. The subset here: CD45RA-negative fraction. This TCR came from a young woman in good health. The chain's CDR3 is CASSQLAGGLQGEQFF. Written as DNA, the CDR3 is TGCGCCAGCAGCCAATTAGCGGGGGGCTTACAGGGTGAGCAGTTCTTC.